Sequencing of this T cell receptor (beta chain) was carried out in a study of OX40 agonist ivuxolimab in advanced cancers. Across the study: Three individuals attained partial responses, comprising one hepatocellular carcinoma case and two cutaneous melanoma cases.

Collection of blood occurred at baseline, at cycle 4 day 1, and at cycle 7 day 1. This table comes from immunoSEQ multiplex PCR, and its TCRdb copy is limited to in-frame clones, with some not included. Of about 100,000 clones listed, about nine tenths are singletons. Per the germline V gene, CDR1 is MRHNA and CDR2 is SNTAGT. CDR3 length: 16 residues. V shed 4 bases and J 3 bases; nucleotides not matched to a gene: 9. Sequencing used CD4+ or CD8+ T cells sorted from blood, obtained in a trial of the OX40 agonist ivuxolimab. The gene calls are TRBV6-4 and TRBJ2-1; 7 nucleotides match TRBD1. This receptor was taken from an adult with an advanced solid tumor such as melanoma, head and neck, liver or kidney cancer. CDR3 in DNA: TGTGCCAGCAGTGCCAGACAGGGAATGGGCTACAATGAGCAGTTCTTC. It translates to CASSARQGMGYNEQFF.